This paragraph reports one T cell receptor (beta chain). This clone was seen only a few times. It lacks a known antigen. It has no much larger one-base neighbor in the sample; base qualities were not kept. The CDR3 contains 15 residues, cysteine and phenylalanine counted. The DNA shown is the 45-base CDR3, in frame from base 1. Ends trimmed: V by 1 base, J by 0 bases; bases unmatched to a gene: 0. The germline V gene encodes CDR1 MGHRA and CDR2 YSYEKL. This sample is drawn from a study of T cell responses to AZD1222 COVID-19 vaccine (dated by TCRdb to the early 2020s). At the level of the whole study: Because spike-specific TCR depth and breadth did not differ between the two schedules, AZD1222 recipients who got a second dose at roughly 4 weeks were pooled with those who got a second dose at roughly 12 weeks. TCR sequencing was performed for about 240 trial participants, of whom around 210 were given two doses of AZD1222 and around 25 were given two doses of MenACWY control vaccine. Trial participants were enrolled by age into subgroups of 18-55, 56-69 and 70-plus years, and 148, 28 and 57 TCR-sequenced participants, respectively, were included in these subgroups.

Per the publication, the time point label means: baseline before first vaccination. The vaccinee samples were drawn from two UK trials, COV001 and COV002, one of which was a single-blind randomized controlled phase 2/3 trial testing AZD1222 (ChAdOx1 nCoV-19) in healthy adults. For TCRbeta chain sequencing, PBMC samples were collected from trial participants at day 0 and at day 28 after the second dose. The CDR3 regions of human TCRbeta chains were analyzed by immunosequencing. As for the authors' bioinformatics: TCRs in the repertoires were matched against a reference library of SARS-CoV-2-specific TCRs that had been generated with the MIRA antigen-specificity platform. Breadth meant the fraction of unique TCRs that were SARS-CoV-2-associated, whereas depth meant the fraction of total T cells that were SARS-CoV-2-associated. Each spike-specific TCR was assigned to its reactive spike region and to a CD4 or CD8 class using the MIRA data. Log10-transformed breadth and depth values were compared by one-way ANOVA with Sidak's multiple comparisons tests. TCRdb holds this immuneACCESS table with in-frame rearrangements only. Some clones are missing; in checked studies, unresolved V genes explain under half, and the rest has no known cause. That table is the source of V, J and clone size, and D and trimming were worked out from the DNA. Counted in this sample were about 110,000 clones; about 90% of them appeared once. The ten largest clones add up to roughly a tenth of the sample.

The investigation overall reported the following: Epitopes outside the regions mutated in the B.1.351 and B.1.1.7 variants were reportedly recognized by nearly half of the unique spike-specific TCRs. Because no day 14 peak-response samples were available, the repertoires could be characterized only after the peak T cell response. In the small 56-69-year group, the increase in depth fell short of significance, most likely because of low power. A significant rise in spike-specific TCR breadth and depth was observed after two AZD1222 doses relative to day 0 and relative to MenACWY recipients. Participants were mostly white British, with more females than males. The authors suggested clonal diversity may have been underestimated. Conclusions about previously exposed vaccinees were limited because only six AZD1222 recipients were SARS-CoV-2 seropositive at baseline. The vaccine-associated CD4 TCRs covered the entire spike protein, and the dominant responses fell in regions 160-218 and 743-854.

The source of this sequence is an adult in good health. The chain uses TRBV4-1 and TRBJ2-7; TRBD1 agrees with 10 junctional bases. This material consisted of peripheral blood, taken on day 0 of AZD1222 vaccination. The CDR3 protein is CASSQGTGGSYEQYF. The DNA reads TGCGCCAGCAGCCAAGGGACAGGGGGCTCCTACGAGCAGTACTTC.